This TCR beta chain was sequenced for a study of a mutant IDH1 vaccine in newly diagnosed glioma. Background on the study: Former treatment meant radiotherapy, temozolomide, or both; the majority had gotten both.

CDR3 length equals 15 residues. V was trimmed by 1 base and J by 1 base, leaving 8 bases between them. Germline lookup yields CDR1 LGHNA and CDR2 YNFKEQ. As to time point: week 35, safety follow-up. All doses held 300 ug of mutant IDH1 20-mer peptide, with topical imiquimod. Each astrocytoma in the donors was new, WHO grade 3 or 4, IDH1-mutant and ATRX-lost. This clone was counted a few times. Its antigen is still unknown. The table came from immunoSEQ multiplex PCR; TCRdb's copy has only in-frame clones and leaves some out. The sample records about 32,000 clones, about four fifths being singletons. This TCR was sampled from a man aged 40-55 years with glioma. Some clones in this sample may be carry-over from other donors' samples. The material sequenced was PBMCs, taken from a glioma patient whose treatment included an IDH1 peptide vaccine. The J gene is TRBJ1-5, the V gene TRBV4-2; D remains unclear. The CDR3 is CASSQAHQSNQPQHF. In nucleotides, the CDR3 is TGTGCCAGCAGCCAAGCCCACCAAAGCAATCAGCCCCAGCATTTT.